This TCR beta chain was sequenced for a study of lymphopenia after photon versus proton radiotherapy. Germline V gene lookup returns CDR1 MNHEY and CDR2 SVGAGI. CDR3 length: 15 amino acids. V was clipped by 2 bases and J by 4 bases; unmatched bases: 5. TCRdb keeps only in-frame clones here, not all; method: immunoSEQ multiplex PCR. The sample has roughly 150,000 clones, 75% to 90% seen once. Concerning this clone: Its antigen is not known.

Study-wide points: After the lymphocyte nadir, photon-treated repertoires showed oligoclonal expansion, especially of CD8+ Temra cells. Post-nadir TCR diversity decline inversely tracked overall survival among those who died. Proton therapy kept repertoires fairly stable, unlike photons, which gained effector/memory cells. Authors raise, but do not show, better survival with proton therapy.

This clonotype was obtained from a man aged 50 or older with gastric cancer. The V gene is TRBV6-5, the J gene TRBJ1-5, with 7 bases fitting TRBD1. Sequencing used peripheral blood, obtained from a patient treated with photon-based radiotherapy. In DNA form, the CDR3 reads TGTGCCAGCAGTTACGCAGGGGGGCCTAATCAGCCCCAGCATTTT. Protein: CASSYAGGPNQPQHF.